Listed below are T cell receptor beta chains from one sample, sequenced in a study of cytotoxic CD8 clonotypes in ibrutinib-treated CLL. Assay used: immunoSEQ multiplex PCR; TCRdb lists only in-frame clones, some missing. The table lists roughly 220,000 clones, 79% of them singletons, with approximately 10% in the top ten. Sequencing used PBMCs, obtained after 12 months of ibrutinib treatment. The receptors were sampled from a human donor with chronic lymphocytic leukemia. Each CDR3 is given without its conserved first and last residue.

V gene	J gene	CDR3 length	CDR3 protein
TRBV10-2	TRBJ2-6	16	ASRVPGQGTAGANVLT
TRBV30	TRBJ2-5	11	AWSKVGQETQY
TRBV6-5	TRBJ1-5	12	ASRGPGHNQPQH
TRBV2	TRBJ1-5	12	ASSRDSRNQPQH
TRBV18	TRBJ2-5	13	ASSPLAAGGGTQY
TRBV30	TRBJ1-4	10	AWMRGSEKLF
TRBV5-1	TRBJ2-3	13	ASSHGWGASDTQY
TRBV6-1	TRBJ1-1	10	ASSEGGTEAF
TRBV6-5	TRBJ1-1	13	ASSYSSGSDTEAF
TRBV6-1	TRBJ1-4	15	ASSKDGTPGVGEKLF
TRBV19	TRBJ2-5	12	ASSSGPYQETQY
TRBV29-1	TRBJ2-7	10	SVEDGTYEQY
TRBV14	TRBJ2-3	10	ASSLYTDTQY
TRBV9	TRBJ2-1	14	ASSVGVGFSYNEQF
TRBV7-8	TRBJ1-3	12	ASSWTASGNTIY
TRBV5-1	TRBJ2-1	12	ASSTSGSYNEQF
TRBV4-1	TRBJ2-7	13	ASSQGSGLVYEQY
TRBV11-2	TRBJ2-1	12	ASSLDESASVGF
TRBV19	TRBJ1-1	11	ATSVTLNTEAF
TRBV5-1	TRBJ1-3	12	ASSEGALGNTIY
TRBV6-5	TRBJ2-3	13	ASSPLVASTDTQY
TRBV7-9	TRBJ1-2	11	ASSSGGADGYT